Ten or more counts support the clone carrying this TCR beta chain. The antigen remains undetermined. Time point: newly diagnosed GD, antithyroid drugs for less than 3 months. Isolated PBMC RNA provided the starting material for the TCR library. The sample originates from a study of regulatory T cells in long-lasting Graves disease. Across the study: The antithyroid drugs taken by newly diagnosed Graves' patients had been used for under 3 months.

This CDR3 is built from 14 residues. Per germline, CDR1 SGHNT and CDR2 YENEEA. Germline trimming cut 1 base from V and 8 bases from J; bases unmatched to any gene: 3. Through Arm-PCR of CDR3 regions and iRepertoire HTBI primers, TCR beta libraries were built. TCRdb recomputed calls from the multiplex PCR reads with MiXCR, one row per CDR3 protein. The sample lists 200,000 to 250,000 distinct CDR3 sequences, roughly 18% occurring once. Study-level results: Shared public clonotypes totalled 2,500 to 3,500 in persistent patients, compared with over 800 in new patients. Under persistent disease, TRBV28, TRBJ1-2 and TRBJ2-5 were used preferentially.

The starting material was peripheral blood mononuclear cells (PBMCs), obtained at new diagnosis, from a patient treated with antithyroid drugs. V usage is TRBV11-3 and J usage is TRBJ1-4, with 8 bases aligning to TRBD1. The sequence was collected from a female donor with Graves disease. Written as DNA, the CDR3 is TGTGCCAGCAGCTTAGGAGGACAGGGAGAAAAACTGTTTTTT. It specifies CASSLGGQGEKLFF.